The sequence of this TCR beta chain was determined in a study of T cells in Graves' hyperthyroidism and ophthalmopathy. TCR beta CDR3 sequences were amplified from RNA transcripts. HTBI primers drove first-round RT-PCR of the TCR CDR3. Via MiXCR, TCRdb re-called the multiplex PCR reads, giving one row per CDR3 protein. The profile covers roughly 750,000 distinct CDR3 sequences, with roughly 15% appearing a single time and about 8.4% taken by the ten largest. The CDR3 length is 15 residues. CDR1 SGHDT and CDR2 YYEEEE come from the germline V gene. The germline V and J ends were trimmed by 1 base and 4 bases, with 12 bases remaining between them.

The source of this sequence is a young man with Graves' hyperthyroidism. The chain uses TRBV5-6 and TRBJ2-1, with D possibly called TRBD1 or TRBD2 (6 bases each). The sequenced sample consisted of blood. The CDR3 loop reads CASSLMGGLYNEQFF. The CDR3 region has the DNA TGTGCCAGCAGCTTGATGGGGGGCTTATACAATGAGCAGTTCTTC. Using reference TRBV5-6 and TRBJ2-1 for the parts outside the CDR3, the full variable domain is DAGVTQSPTHLIKTRGQQVTLRCSPKSGHDTVSWYQQALGQGPQFIFQYYEEEERQRGNFPDRFSGHQFPNYSSELNVNALLLGDSALYLCASSLMGGLYNEQFFGPGTRLTVL.